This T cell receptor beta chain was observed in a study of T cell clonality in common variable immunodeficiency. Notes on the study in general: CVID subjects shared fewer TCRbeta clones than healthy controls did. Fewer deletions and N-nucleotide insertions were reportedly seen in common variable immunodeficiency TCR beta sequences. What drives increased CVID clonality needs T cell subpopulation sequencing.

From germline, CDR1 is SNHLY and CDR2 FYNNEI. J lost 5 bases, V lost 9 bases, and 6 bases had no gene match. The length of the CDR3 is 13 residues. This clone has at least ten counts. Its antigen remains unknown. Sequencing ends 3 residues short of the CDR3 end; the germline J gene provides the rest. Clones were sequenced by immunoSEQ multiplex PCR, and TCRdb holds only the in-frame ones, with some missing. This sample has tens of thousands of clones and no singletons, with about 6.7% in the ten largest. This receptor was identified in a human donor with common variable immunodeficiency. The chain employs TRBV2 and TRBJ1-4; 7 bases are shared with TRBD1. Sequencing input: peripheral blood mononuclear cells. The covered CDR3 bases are TGTGCCAGTGCCTTGACAGGGAATGAAAAA. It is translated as CASALTGNEK. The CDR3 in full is CASALTGNEKLFF.